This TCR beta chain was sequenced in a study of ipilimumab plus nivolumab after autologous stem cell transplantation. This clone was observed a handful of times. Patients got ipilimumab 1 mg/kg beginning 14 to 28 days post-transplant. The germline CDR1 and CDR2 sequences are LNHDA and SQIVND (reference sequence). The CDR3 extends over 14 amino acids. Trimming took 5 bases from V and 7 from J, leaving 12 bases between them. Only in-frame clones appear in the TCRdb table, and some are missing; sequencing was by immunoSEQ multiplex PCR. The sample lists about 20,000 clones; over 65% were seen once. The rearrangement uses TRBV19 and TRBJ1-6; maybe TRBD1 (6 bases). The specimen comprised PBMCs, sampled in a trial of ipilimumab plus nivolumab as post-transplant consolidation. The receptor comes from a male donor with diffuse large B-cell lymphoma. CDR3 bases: TGTGCCAGTAGTGCGGACAGTTCCAATTCACCCCTCCACTTT. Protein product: CASSADSSNSPLHF.